One sample yielded the 22 T cell receptor beta chains listed below, sequenced in a study of molecular identifiers for immune sequencing clone quantification. MiXCR, applied by TCRdb to the PCR reads, yields one record per CDR3 protein. The sample lists 85,000 to 95,000 distinct CDR3 sequences, 19% occurring once. What was sequenced was naive CD8+ T cells from blood, with Jurkat cell RNA spiked in. Documented subset: FACS-sorted CD8+CD4-CCR7+CD45RA+ naive T cells. The receptors were gathered from a human donor in good health. Some libraries in this study had Jurkat cell RNA spiked in.

This clonotype showed up many times. The rearrangement links TRBV7-9 to TRBJ2-2; D uncertain. Germline CDR1 is SEHNR and CDR2 is FQNEAQ (reference sequence). The CDR3 extends over 15 amino acids. The germline V and J ends were trimmed by 2 bases and 0 bases, with 7 bases remaining between them. The CDR3 DNA reads as TGTGCCAGCAGCTTAACGCGGACGAACACCGGGGAGCTGTTTTTT. Translating it yields CASSLTRTNTGELFF.

The sample holds a few counts of this clonotype. This rearrangement joins TRBV6-6 to TRBJ2-1; no reliable D call. The CDR3 loop spans 14 amino acids. Trimming pared 4 bases from V and 10 bases from J, leaving 17 bases between. Germline CDR1 is MNHNY and CDR2 is SVGAGI (reference sequence). The CDR3 bases are TGTGCCAGCAGTTTAGGGCTCGGAGTTCCCGAGCAGTTCTTC. It yields the protein CASSLGLGVPEQFF.

Comment on this clonotype: Possible read error: a much larger clone is one base away. The chain joins TRBV13 to TRBJ2-5, with 7 bases fitting TRBD1. The trim removed 5 bases at V and 1 base at J, leaving 13 bases unmatched. The CDR3 contains 17 residues. Germline V CDR1 and CDR2: PRHDT, FYEKMQ (reference sequence). The CDR3 DNA reads TGTGCCAGCAGCCGACAGGGTGCCCTCCGGGTCCAAGAGACCCAGTACTTC. Protein sequence: CASSRQGALRVQETQYF.

The chain recombines TRBV6-1 with TRBJ1-5; D is possibly TRBD1 (5 bases). This CDR3 has 18 residues. Germline-derived CDR1 and CDR2 are MNHNS and SASEGT. V gave up 0 bases and J gave up 1 base, with 16 bases separating them. For the CDR3, the DNA is TGTGCCAGCAGTGAAGCGCTTCTGGGGGTAGTAAGCAATCAGCCCCAGCATTTT. Its protein product is CASSEALLGVVSNQPQHF.

This clonotype was detected ten times or more. The gene calls are TRBV9 and TRBJ2-3, with D hard to call. Trimming removed 4 bases from V and 2 bases from J, with 17 bases in between. CDR3 length equals 16 residues. The germline V gene has CDR1 SGDLS and CDR2 YYNGEE. The DNA for the CDR3 is TGTGCCAGCAGCCCCCCCTATGGCGGCGACACAGATACGCAGTATTTT. Its translation: CASSPPYGGDTDTQYF.

In the case of this clonotype: A much larger clone sits a single nucleotide away, making a read error possible. This rearrangement joins TRBV12-3 or TRBV12-4 to TRBJ2-1; 7 nucleotides align to TRBD2. This CDR3 is built from 15 residues. The trim removed 7 bases at V and 6 bases at J, leaving 12 bases unmatched. CDR3 sequence: CASTGSGATCNEQFF. DNA of the CDR3: TGTGCCAGCACCGGAAGCGGGGCTACCTGCAATGAGCAGTTCTTC.

This clonotype occurred many times. The chain uses TRBV28 and TRBJ2-3, with 13 nucleotides matching TRBD2. CDR1 and CDR2 (germline): MDHEN, SYDVKM. This CDR3 has 18 amino acids. Unmatched junction bases numbered 9, after V lost 1 base and J lost 5 bases. CDR3 residues: CASSLFPTSGGPGDTQYF. Here the CDR3 DNA reads TGTGCCAGCAGTTTATTCCCGACTAGCGGGGGGCCCGGAGATACGCAGTATTTT. Complete variable domain (other parts from reference TRBV28 and TRBJ2-3): DVKVTQSSRYLVKRTGEKVFLECVQDMDHENMFWYRQDPGLGLRLIYFSYDVKMKEKGDIPEGYSVSREKKERFSLILESASTNQTSMYLCASSLFPTSGGPGDTQYFGPGTRLTVL.

This clonotype appeared many times. The chain uses TRBV12-3 or TRBV12-4 and TRBJ2-3; 8 positions agree with TRBD2. With 3 bases clipped from V and 5 bases from J, the junction kept 7 bases outside the gene matches. The CDR3 totals 15 residues. The CDR3 spells CASSLAAGVLDTQYF. Here the CDR3 DNA reads TGTGCCAGCAGTTTGGCAGCGGGAGTTCTAGATACGCAGTATTTT.

The sample holds many counts of this clonotype. The chain uses TRBV11-2 and TRBJ2-1, with 10 bases fitting TRBD1. The trim removed 6 bases at V and 7 bases at J, leaving 6 bases unmatched. This CDR3 is built from 14 residues. Germline CDR1 is SGHAT and CDR2 is FQNNGV. This chain's CDR3 is CASSMTGGGNEQFF. CDR3 sequence (DNA): TGTGCCAGCAGTATGACAGGGGGCGGAAATGAGCAGTTCTTC.

The table lists this clonotype with many counts. The CDR3 loop is CATTAGSHNTDTQYF. CDR3 nucleotide sequence: TGTGCCACAACGGCCGGGAGCCACAACACAGATACGCAGTATTTT. The chain links TRBV6-1 to TRBJ2-3, with D tentatively TRBD2 (6 bases). This CDR3 comprises 15 residues. Deletions cut 10 bases from V and 2 bases from J, with 19 bases between. The germline V gene has CDR1 MNHNS and CDR2 SASEGT.

In its sample, this clonotype was seen once. The chain links TRBV19 to TRBJ2-3; the D is unclear. Between the trimmed V and J ends, which lost 10 bases and 2 bases, there was a span of 13 bases. There are 13 residues in the CDR3. Germline V gene lookup returns CDR1 LNHDA and CDR2 SQIVND (reference sequence). The CDR3 DNA sequence: TGTGCCATCAAAGAAGACTCCACAGATACGCAGTATTTT. Its protein is CAIKEDSTDTQYF.

This clonotype was counted at least ten times. The V gene is TRBV7-9, the J gene TRBJ2-5; weak D call: TRBD2 (6 bases). Deletions cut 2 bases from V and 5 bases from J, with 9 bases between. The CDR3 runs 13 residues. Germline-derived CDR1 and CDR2 are SEHNR and FQNEAQ (reference sequence). CDR3 DNA: TGTGCCAGCAGCTTATCGGGAGTGGAGACCCAGTACTTC. Encoded protein: CASSLSGVETQYF. Full variable domain (remainder filled in from reference TRBV7-9 and TRBJ2-5): DTGVSQNPRHKITKRGQNVTFRCDPISEHNRLYWYRQTLGQGPEFLTYFQNEAQLEKSRLLSDRFSAERPKGSFSTLEIQRTEQGDSAMYLCASSLSGVETQYFGPGTRLLVL.

Details on this clonotype: Given a much more abundant clone one base away, this may be a read error. The CDR3 nucleotides are TGTGTCACCGCCTTGGGGAGAGGGGACTACGAGCAGTACTTC. It specifies CVTALGRGDYEQYF. The rearrangement links TRBV27 to TRBJ2-7; D possibly uses TRBD1 or TRBD2 (5 bases each). This CDR3 spans 14 amino acids. Germline V gene data show CDR1 as MNHEY and CDR2 as SMNVEV (reference sequence).

In its sample, this clonotype was seen a few times. Given the absence of the conserved phenylalanine or tryptophan at the CDR3 end, a read error is likely. The V call is TRBV19, the J call TRBJ1-5; weak D call: TRBD1 (5 bases). Trimming cost V 3 bases and J 6 bases, with 6 bases left between them. Germline V CDR1 and CDR2: LNHDA, SQIVND (reference sequence). This CDR3 is built from 12 residues. Here the CDR3 DNA reads TGTGCCAGTAGTATTGGGGGTCAGCCCCAGCATCTT. Translation: CASSIGGQPQHL.

At least ten counts were recorded for this clonotype. V gene TRBV7-9 combines with J gene TRBJ2-3, with 14 nucleotides matching TRBD2. There are 16 residues in the CDR3. Germline V lookup: CDR1 SEHNR, CDR2 FQNEAQ (reference sequence). Trimming removed 4 bases from V and 5 bases from J; junction bases left unmatched: 5. The CDR3 sequence: CASSSTSGGAGDTQYF. In DNA, the CDR3 is TGTGCCAGCAGCTCGACTAGCGGGGGGGCCGGAGATACGCAGTATTTT.

This clonotype was picked up many times. The V call is TRBV29-1, the J call TRBJ2-2; D gene ambiguous. Per germline, CDR1 SQVTM and CDR2 ANQGSEA. The germline V and J ends were trimmed by 0 bases and 1 base, with 6 bases remaining between them. The CDR3 spans 14 residues. The CDR3 DNA sequence: TGCAGCGTTGAAGATCAGTGGAACACCGGGGAGCTGTTTTTT. This sequence encodes CSVEDQWNTGELFF.

This clonotype was picked up many times. The chain uses TRBV10-3 and TRBJ2-7, with D maybe TRBD2 (5 bases). V gave up 6 bases and J gave up 5 bases, with 11 bases separating them. The CDR3 length is 12 residues. Germline CDR1 reads ENHRY; CDR2 reads SYGVKD. The CDR3 loop is CAIRSRGNEQYF. DNA for the CDR3: TGTGCCATCAGGAGCCGAGGGAACGAGCAGTACTTC.

In the case of this clonotype: A much larger clone differs by one base, so this may be a read error. Lacking the conserved final phenylalanine or tryptophan, this CDR3 likely reflects a read error. The chain uses TRBV19 and TRBJ2-7, with 8 bases fitting TRBD1. V trimming: 5 bases; J trimming: 2 bases; junction bases outside the gene matches: 8. CDR1 and CDR2 from the germline V gene are LNHDA and SQIVND (reference sequence). The CDR3 runs to 15 residues. The CDR3 loop reads CASSPSTGDTYEQYL. The CDR3 bases are TGTGCCAGTAGTCCCTCGACAGGGGACACCTACGAGCAGTACCTC.

This clonotype appeared many times. The CDR3 sequence is CASSLLWFLAGPTDEQFF. CDR3 bases: TGTGCCAGCAGCTTACTCTGGTTCCTAGCGGGACCTACGGATGAGCAGTTCTTC. The genes are TRBV7-8 and TRBJ2-1; 9 nucleotides agree with TRBD2. Germline CDR1 is SGHVS and CDR2 is FQNEAQ. J gave up 8 bases and V 2 bases, and 16 bases lay outside the gene matches. This CDR3 comprises 18 residues.

Notes on this clonotype: A single base separates this from a much larger clone, so it may be a read error. This chain joins TRBV12-3 or TRBV12-4 and TRBJ2-7; D is undetermined. Trimming took 6 bases from V and 5 from J, leaving 20 bases between them. The CDR3 consists of 15 residues. Here the CDR3 DNA reads TGTGCCAGCAGCCCCGATGTCCTCTTCGTCAACGAGCAGTACTTC. The encoded protein is CASSPDVLFVNEQYF.

Remarks on this clonotype: The conserved closing phenylalanine or tryptophan is absent in this CDR3, likely reflecting a read error. V is TRBV28 and J is TRBJ1-1, with D possibly being TRBD1 (5 bases). The CDR3 covers 16 residues. Per germline, CDR1 MDHEN and CDR2 SYDVKM. CDR3 in amino acids: CTSSIFKGTRGTEAFL. The CDR3 DNA sequence: TGTACCAGCAGTATCTTCAAAGGGACGAGAGGCACTGAAGCTTTCCTT.

This clonotype occurred many times. The chain uses TRBV27 and TRBJ1-4; 8 positions match TRBD1. J gave up 7 bases and V 5 bases, and 9 bases lay outside the gene matches. The CDR3 extends over 15 amino acids. Germline loops: CDR1 MNHEY, CDR2 SMNVEV (reference sequence). The CDR3, as DNA: TGTGCCAGCAGTCCAAGTCGGACAGGGAGTGAAAAACTGTTTTTT. It codes for CASSPSRTGSEKLFF. The variable domain in full, with the rest retrieved from reference TRBV27 and TRBJ1-4, is EAQVTQNPRYLITVTGKKLTVTCSQNMNHEYMSWYRQDPGLGLRQIYYSMNVEVTDKGDVPEGYKVSRKEKRNFPLILESPSPNQTSLYFCASSPSRTGSEKLFFGSGTQLSVL.